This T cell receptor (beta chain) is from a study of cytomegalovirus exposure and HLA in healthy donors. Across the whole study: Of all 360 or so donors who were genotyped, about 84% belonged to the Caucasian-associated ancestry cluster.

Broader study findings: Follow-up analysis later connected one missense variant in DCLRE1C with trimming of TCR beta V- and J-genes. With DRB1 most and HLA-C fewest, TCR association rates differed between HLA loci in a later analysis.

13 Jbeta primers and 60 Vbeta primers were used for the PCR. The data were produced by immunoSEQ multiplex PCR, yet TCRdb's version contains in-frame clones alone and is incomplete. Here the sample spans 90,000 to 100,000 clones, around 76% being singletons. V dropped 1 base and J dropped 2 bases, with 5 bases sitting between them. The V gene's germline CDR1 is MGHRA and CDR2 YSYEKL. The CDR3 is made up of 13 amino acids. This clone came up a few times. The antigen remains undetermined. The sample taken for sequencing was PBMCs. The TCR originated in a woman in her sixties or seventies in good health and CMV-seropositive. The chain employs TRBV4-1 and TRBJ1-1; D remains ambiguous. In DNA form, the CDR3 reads TGCGCCAGCAGCCAAGTGGGCAACACTGAAGCTTTCTTT. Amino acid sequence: CASSQVGNTEAFF.